This T cell receptor (beta chain) was observed in a study of blood T cell repertoires in COVID-19. On the study more broadly: The study drew acute and convalescent COVID-19 samples from the United States, Italy and Spain. T cells, B-cell-depleted T cells, or PBMCs provided the cDNA or gDNA that served as material.

The length of the CDR3 is 18 residues. Germline CDR1 and CDR2: SNHLY and FYNNEI. Trimming stripped 4 bases from V and 1 base from J, with 20 bases between. In the original analysis: Estimation of nucleated cell counts relied on the amplification of reference gene primers. This table comes from immunoSEQ multiplex PCR, and its TCRdb copy is limited to in-frame clones, with some not included. The DNA was the basis for D and trimming; V, J and clone size are from that table. The sample shows hundreds of thousands of clones, 89% of them seen only once. The receptor comes from a man aged 55 to 70 who had recovered from COVID-19. The rearrangement joins TRBV2 to TRBJ1-5; D is ambiguous. What was sequenced was peripheral blood. The CDR3 spells CASSVTRPERSSNQPQHF. Written as DNA, the CDR3 is TGTGCCAGCAGTGTAACGAGGCCGGAAAGGTCCAGCAATCAGCCCCAGCATTTT. The complete variable domain, with remaining parts taken from reference TRBV2 and TRBJ1-5, reads EPEVTQTPSHQVTQMGQEVILRCVPISNHLYFYWYRQILGQKVEFLVSFYNNEISEKSEIFDDQFSVERPDGSNFTLKIRSTKLEDSAMYFCASSVTRPERSSNQPQHFGDGTRLSIL.